Listed here are 13 T cell receptor beta chains from one sample, sequenced in a study of metastatic and nonmetastatic thyroid tumors. Thyroid surgery had not been preceded by any treatment in any patient. TCRdb re-analyzed the PCR reads using MiXCR. The table includes about 25,000 clones, 20% to 25% detected once. Input material: adjacent normal tissue. The receptor set was obtained from a female donor with papillary thyroid cancer or a benign thyroid nodule (not recorded which). Some clones in this sample may be carry-over from other donors' samples.

This clone has ten or more counts. The chain employs TRBV9 and TRBJ2-1, with D hard to call. From germline, CDR1 is SGDLS and CDR2 YYNGEE. With 4 bases removed from V and 5 bases from J, the gap between germline ends came to 7 bases. This CDR3 has 12 residues. This CDR3 is CASSPQDNEQFF. DNA for the CDR3: TGTGCCAGCAGCCCCCAGGACAATGAGCAGTTCTTC.

This clone was counted many times. The chain links TRBV18 to TRBJ2-7; TRBD1 agrees at 8 bases. V was pared by 3 bases and J by 6 bases, with 10 bases of the junction left unmatched. Germline V gene lookup returns CDR1 KGHSH and CDR2 LQKENI. The CDR3 extends over 15 amino acids. The CDR3 nucleotides are TGTGCCAGCTCACCGCAGGGGGCAAGAAGAGGCGAGCAGTACTTC. It is translated as CASSPQGARRGEQYF.

The CDR3 DNA follows: TGCGCCAGCAGCTTAGTGTGCGAGCAGTACTTC. Translating it yields CASSLVCEQYF. The genes are TRBV5-1 and TRBJ2-7; D gene uncertain. The CDR3 consists of 11 residues. Trimming removed 2 bases from V and 6 bases from J, with 6 bases in between. Germline CDR1 reads SGHRS; CDR2 reads YFSETQ.

This clone has ten or more counts. The chain combines TRBV20-1 with TRBJ1-6, with 10 nucleotides matching TRBD1. The CDR3 consists of 16 residues. Per germline, CDR1 DFQATT and CDR2 SNEGSKA (reference sequence). V shed 3 bases and J 7 bases; nucleotides not matched to a gene: 9. CDR3 DNA sequence: TGCAGTGCTAGTTTGACAGGGGGCTCTGGGAATTCACCCCTCCACTTT. It codes for CSASLTGGSGNSPLHF.

The rearrangement uses TRBV5-1 and TRBJ2-7; 9 bases map to TRBD1. V lost 4 bases and J lost 2; bases outside the gene matches: 13. The CDR3 consists of 17 residues. The germline V gene encodes CDR1 SGHRS and CDR2 YFSETQ. The CDR3 loop is CASSPTWTGVLPYEQYF. The CDR3 DNA reads as TGCGCCAGCAGCCCCACCTGGACAGGGGTCCTCCCCTACGAGCAGTACTTC.

This clone was recorded at least ten times. This may be a read error, as it is one base from a much larger clone. Other DNA sequences in the sample encode the same CDR3. CDR3 sequence: CAGIPDDGEQFF. In DNA form, the CDR3 reads TGTGCCGGCATTCCGGACGACGGTGAGCAGTTCTTC. The J gene is TRBJ2-1, the V gene TRBV2; D not resolved. The V gene lost 11 bases and the J gene lost 9 bases, with 17 bases spanning the gap. Germline lookup yields CDR1 SNHLY and CDR2 FYNNEI. The CDR3 is made up of 12 amino acids.

This clone is categorized as medium-sized. The chain has TRBV12-3 or TRBV12-4 and TRBJ2-7; 7 nucleotides align to TRBD1. The CDR3 contains 13 residues. V lost 5 bases to trimming and J lost 6 bases; unmatched junction nucleotides: 7. The CDR3 DNA reads as TGTGCCAGCAGTCCGAACACAGGGGCCGAGCAGTACTTC. Translating gives CASSPNTGAEQYF.

A note on this clone: The junction departs from germline at one end; a sequencing error may be responsible. The rearrangement joins TRBV11-2 to TRBJ2-6; the D gene is possibly TRBD1 (6 bases). Germline V lookup: CDR1 SGHAT, CDR2 FQNNGV. The CDR3 loop spans 18 amino acids. CDR3 region: CASSLRLGADAGANVLTF. The CDR3 DNA sequence: TGTGCCAGCAGCCTCCGACTGGGGGCGGACGCTGGGGCAAACGTCCTGACTTTC.

The chain links TRBV6-1 to TRBJ1-2; a possible D gene is TRBD1 (5 bases). V gave up 0 bases and J gave up 2 bases, with 13 bases separating them. Germline lookup yields CDR1 MNHNS and CDR2 SASEGT. This CDR3 spans 16 amino acids. CDR3 coding DNA: TGTGCCAGCAGTGAAGCGCCGGGGGGAGAGAACTATGGCTACACCTTC. Translation gives CASSEAPGGENYGYTF.

This chain links TRBV6-4 with TRBJ1-2; D is ambiguous. The CDR3 consists of 13 residues. CDR1 is MRHNA, CDR2 SNTAGT, per germline. Trimming left V 6 bases short and J 0 bases short, with 8 bases between. The CDR3 spells CASRTVTNYGYTF. CDR3 nucleotides: TGTGCCAGCAGAACCGTGACTAACTATGGCTACACCTTC.

The chain combines TRBV12-3 or TRBV12-4 with TRBJ2-1; D remains ambiguous. CDR3 size: 13 residues. V was clipped by 1 base and J by 9 bases, with 10 bases between them. CDR3 protein: CASSLGVSREQFF. CDR3 DNA: TGTGCCAGCAGTTTAGGGGTGTCTCGTGAGCAGTTCTTC.

The J gene is TRBJ1-1, the V gene TRBV7-6, with D perhaps matching TRBD1 (5 bases). Trimming removed 0 bases from V and 8 bases from J, with 10 bases in between. Germline-derived CDR1 and CDR2 are SGHVS and FNYEAQ. The CDR3 length is 13 residues. This CDR3 is CASSLAQEGEAFF. The CDR3 coding sequence is TGTGCCAGCAGCTTAGCACAGGAAGGAGAAGCTTTCTTT.

The sample holds a few counts of this clone. The J gene is TRBJ2-7, the V gene TRBV30; tentatively, D is TRBD1 or TRBD2 (5 bases each). The CDR3 runs 14 residues. Trimming shortened V by 4 bases and J by 1 base, and 14 bases separated the two germline ends. Germline values: CDR1 GTSNPN, CDR2 SVGIG (reference sequence). This chain's CDR3 is CAWNRDPDSYEQYF. As DNA, the CDR3 is TGTGCCTGGAACCGGGACCCAGATTCCTACGAGCAGTACTTC.